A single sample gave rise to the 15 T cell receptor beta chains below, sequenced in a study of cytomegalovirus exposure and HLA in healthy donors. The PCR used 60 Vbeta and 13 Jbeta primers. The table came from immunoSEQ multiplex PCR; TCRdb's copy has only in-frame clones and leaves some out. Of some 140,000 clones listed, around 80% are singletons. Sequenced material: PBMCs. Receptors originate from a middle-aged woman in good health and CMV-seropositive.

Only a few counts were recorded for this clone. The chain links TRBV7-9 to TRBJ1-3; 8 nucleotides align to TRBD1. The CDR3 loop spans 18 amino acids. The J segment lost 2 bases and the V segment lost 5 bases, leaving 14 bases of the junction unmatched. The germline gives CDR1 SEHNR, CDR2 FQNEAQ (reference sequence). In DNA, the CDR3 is TGTGCCAGCAGCGTAGACAGGGGCGGCCTTAGAACTGGAAACACCATATATTTT. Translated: CASSVDRGGLRTGNTIYF.

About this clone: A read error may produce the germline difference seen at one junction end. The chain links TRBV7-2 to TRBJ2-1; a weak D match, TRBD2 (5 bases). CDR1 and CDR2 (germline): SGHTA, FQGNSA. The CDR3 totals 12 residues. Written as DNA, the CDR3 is TGTGCCAGCAGCCTGTCCATAAGCGGTACGATCTTC. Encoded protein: CASSLSISGTIF.

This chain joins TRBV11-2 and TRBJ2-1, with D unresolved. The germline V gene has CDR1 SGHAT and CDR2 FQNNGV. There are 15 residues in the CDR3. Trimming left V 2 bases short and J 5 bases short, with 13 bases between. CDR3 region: CASSLWQTSHNEQFF. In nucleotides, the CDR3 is TGTGCCAGCAGCTTATGGCAGACATCCCACAATGAGCAGTTCTTC.

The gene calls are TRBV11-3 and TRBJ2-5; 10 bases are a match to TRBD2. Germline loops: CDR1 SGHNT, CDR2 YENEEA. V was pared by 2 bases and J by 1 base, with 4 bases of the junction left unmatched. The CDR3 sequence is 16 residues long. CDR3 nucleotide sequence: TGTGCCAGCAGCTTATCGCTAGCGGGGGTCCAAGAGACCCAGTACTTC. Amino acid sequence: CASSLSLAGVQETQYF.

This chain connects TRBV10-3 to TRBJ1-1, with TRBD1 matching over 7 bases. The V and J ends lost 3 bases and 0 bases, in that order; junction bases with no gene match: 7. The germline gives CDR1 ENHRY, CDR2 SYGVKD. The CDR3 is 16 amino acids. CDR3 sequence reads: CAISDRSTGLNTEAFF. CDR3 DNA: TGTGCCATCAGTGATAGGTCGACAGGGCTGAACACTGAAGCTTTCTTT.

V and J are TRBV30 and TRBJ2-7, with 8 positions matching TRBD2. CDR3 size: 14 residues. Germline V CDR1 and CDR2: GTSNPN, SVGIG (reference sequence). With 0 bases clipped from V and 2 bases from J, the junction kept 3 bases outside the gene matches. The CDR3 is CAWSVPGGPYEQYF. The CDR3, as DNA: TGTGCCTGGAGTGTCCCGGGAGGGCCCTACGAGCAGTACTTC.

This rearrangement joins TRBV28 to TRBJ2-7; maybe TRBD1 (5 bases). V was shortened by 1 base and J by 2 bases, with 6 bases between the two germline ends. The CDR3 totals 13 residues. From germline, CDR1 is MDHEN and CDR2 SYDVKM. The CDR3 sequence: CASSLSGPYEQYF. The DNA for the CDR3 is TGTGCCAGCAGTTTATCAGGGCCCTACGAGCAGTACTTC.

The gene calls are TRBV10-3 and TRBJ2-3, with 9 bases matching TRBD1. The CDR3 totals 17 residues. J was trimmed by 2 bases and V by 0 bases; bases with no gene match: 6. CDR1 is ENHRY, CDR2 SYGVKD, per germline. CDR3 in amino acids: CAISESPQGANTDTQYF. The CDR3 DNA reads TGTGCCATCAGTGAGTCGCCACAGGGGGCGAACACAGATACGCAGTATTTT.

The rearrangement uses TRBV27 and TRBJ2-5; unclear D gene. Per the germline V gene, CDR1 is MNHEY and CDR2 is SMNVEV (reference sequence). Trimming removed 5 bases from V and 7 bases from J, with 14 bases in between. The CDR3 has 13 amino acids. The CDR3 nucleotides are TGTGCCAGCAGTCCCTCTGACAAGAGGACCCAGTACTTC. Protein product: CASSPSDKRTQYF.

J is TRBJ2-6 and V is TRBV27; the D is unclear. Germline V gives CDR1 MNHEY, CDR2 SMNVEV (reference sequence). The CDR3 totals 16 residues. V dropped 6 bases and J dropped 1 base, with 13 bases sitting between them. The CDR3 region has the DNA TGTGCCAGCAGATCCATGCGGCTTTCTGGGGCCAACGTCCTGACTTTC. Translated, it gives CASRSMRLSGANVLTF.

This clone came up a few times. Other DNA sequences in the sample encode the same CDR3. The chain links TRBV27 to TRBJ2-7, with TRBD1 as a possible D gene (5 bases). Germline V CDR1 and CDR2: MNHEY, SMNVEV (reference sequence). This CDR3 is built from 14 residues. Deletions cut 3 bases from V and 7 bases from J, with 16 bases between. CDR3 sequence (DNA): TGTGCCAGCAGTTTTATCCAGGGCGCAGGAGAGCAGTACTTC. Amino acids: CASSFIQGAGEQYF.

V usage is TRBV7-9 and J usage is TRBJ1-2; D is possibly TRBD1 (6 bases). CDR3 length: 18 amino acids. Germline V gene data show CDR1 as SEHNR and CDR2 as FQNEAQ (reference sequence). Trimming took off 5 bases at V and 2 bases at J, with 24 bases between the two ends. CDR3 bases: TGTGCCAGCAGCCAACCGCGACAGGTGAAAGATATAAACTATGGCTACACCTTC. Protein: CASSQPRQVKDINYGYTF.

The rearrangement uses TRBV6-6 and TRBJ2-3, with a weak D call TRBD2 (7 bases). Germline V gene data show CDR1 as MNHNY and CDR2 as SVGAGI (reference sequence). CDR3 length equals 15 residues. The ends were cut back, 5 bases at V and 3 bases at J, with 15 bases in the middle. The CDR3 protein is CASSGRGGETDTQYF. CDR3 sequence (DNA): TGTGCCAGCAGTGGGAGAGGGGGGGAGACAGATACGCAGTATTTT.

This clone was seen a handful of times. The CDR3 DNA follows: TGTGCCAGCAGCCCAGGAGGATCCAATCAGCCCCAGCATTTT. As protein: CASSPGGSNQPQHF. J is TRBJ1-5 and V is TRBV2; D gene uncertain. The CDR3 extends over 14 amino acids. CDR1 and CDR2 from the germline V gene are SNHLY and FYNNEI. With 6 bases removed from V and 3 bases from J, the gap between germline ends came to 12 bases.

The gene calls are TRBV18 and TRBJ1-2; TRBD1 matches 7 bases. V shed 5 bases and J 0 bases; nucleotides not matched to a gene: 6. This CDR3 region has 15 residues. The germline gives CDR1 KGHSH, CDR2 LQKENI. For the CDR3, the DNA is TGTGCCAGCTCATCGACAGGGCAGGCTAACTATGGCTACACCTTC. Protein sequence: CASSSTGQANYGYTF. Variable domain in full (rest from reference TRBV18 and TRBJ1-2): NAGVMQNPRHLVRRRGQEARLRCSPMKGHSHVYWYRQLPEEGLKFMVYLQKENIIDESGMPKERFSAEFPKEGPSILRIQQVVRGDSAAYFCASSSTGQANYGYTFGSGTRLTVV.